These 10 T cell receptor beta chains were all obtained from the same sample, sequenced in a study of T-cell memory formation after mild COVID-19. TCRdb reprocessed the 5' RACE reads with MiXCR, giving one entry per CDR3 protein. Of a few hundred thousand distinct CDR3 sequences listed, around a sixth are singletons. Source material: PBMCs or a T cell subset sorted from them (not recorded which). The receptors derive from a man aged 18-30 years who had mild COVID-19 (a few samples of this study predate the infection). Cell type and time point are not known.

The chain uses TRBV12-3 or TRBV12-4 and TRBJ2-5; 7 bases agree with TRBD2. V lost 5 bases, J lost 5 bases, and 5 bases stayed unmatched. The length of the CDR3 is 13 residues. The CDR3 nucleotides read TGTGCCAGCAGTCGGGGGGATAGGGAGACCCAGTACTTC. The encoded protein is CASSRGDRETQYF.

This clonotype was detected only a few times. The chain carries TRBV5-1 and TRBJ2-1; D possibly uses TRBD1 or TRBD2 (5 bases each). This CDR3 spans 17 amino acids. The V gene lost 4 bases and the J gene lost 5 bases, with 22 bases spanning the gap. Germline lookup yields CDR1 SGHRS and CDR2 YFSETQ. The CDR3 protein is CASSRWGNEGHNNEQFF. The CDR3 DNA reads as TGCGCCAGCAGCCGTTGGGGGAACGAGGGCCATAACAATGAGCAGTTCTTC.

This clonotype was picked up a small number of times. In DNA, the CDR3 is TGTGCCAGCAGCCCCCACCCGGGTCAGGGGAACATTCAGTACTTC. It is translated as CASSPHPGQGNIQYF. The rearrangement joins TRBV9 to TRBJ2-4, with TRBD1 as a possible D gene (6 bases). Germline CDR1 SGDLS, CDR2 YYNGEE. CDR3 size: 15 residues. V was trimmed by 4 bases and J by 7 bases, leaving 18 bases between them.

This clonotype occurred a few times. The rearrangement links TRBV7-8 to TRBJ1-1; D perhaps matches TRBD1 (6 bases). This CDR3 has 15 residues. V was pared by 1 base and J by 11 bases, with 20 bases between. Germline V gene sequence: CDR1 SGHVS, CDR2 FQNEAQ. CDR3 sequence reads: CASSLDSSYRERAFF. DNA for the CDR3: TGTGCCAGCAGCTTAGATAGTTCCTACAGGGAGCGGGCTTTCTTT.

The chain employs TRBV5-6 and TRBJ2-1; 11 bases fit TRBD1. Germline CDR1 SGHDT, CDR2 YYEEEE. The V segment lost 10 bases and the J segment 9 bases; nucleotides outside the gene matches: 12. The CDR3 has 14 residues. As DNA, the CDR3 is TGTGCCGCCCGGGACAGGGGGACGAACGGTGAGCAGTTCTTC. Its protein product is CAARDRGTNGEQFF.

This clonotype was recorded a few times. The DNA of the CDR3 is TGTGCCAGCAGCAGCCGGAGGATCTATGGCTACACCTTC. Its translation is CASSSRRIYGYTF. The V and J genes are TRBV21-1 and TRBJ1-2. TRBV21-1 is given as a pseudogene. This CDR3 has 13 residues.

This clonotype was counted only a few times. V and J are TRBV27 and TRBJ1-2; no firm D call. Trimming pared 2 bases from V and 2 bases from J, leaving 9 bases between. Germline V CDR1 and CDR2: MNHEY, SMNVEV (reference sequence). There are 14 residues in the CDR3. CDR3 amino acids: CASSLKMGNYGYTF. CDR3 DNA: TGTGCCAGCAGTTTAAAGATGGGGAACTATGGCTACACCTTC.

In its sample, this clonotype was seen a few times. The rearrangement uses TRBV11-2 and TRBJ2-1; no definite D call. V was shortened by 8 bases and J by 10 bases, with 12 bases between the two germline ends. CDR1 SGHAT and CDR2 FQNNGV come from the germline V gene. The CDR3 extends over 11 amino acids. The CDR3 coding sequence is TGTGCCAGCCGCGAAACTCCGGAGCAGTTCTTC. Translation gives CASRETPEQFF.

V and J are TRBV4-1 and TRBJ2-1, with TRBD2 matching over 10 bases. The CDR3 covers 16 residues. V trimming: 1 base; J trimming: 5 bases; junction bases outside the gene matches: 5. In germline, CDR1 is MGHRA, CDR2 YSYEKL. CDR3 loop: CASSQGLAGEHNEQFF. The CDR3 nucleotides are TGCGCCAGCAGCCAAGGGCTAGCGGGGGAACACAATGAGCAGTTCTTC.

This clonotype was seen a handful of times. J is TRBJ2-3 and V is TRBV3-1; 12 nucleotides line up with TRBD2. The V and J ends lost 4 bases and 2 bases, in that order; junction bases with no gene match: 4. The CDR3 covers 16 residues. CDR1 LGHDT and CDR2 YNNKEL come from the germline V gene (reference sequence). This CDR3 is CASSPWTSGDTDTQYF. DNA for the CDR3: TGTGCCAGCAGCCCCTGGACTAGCGGGGACACAGATACGCAGTATTTT.